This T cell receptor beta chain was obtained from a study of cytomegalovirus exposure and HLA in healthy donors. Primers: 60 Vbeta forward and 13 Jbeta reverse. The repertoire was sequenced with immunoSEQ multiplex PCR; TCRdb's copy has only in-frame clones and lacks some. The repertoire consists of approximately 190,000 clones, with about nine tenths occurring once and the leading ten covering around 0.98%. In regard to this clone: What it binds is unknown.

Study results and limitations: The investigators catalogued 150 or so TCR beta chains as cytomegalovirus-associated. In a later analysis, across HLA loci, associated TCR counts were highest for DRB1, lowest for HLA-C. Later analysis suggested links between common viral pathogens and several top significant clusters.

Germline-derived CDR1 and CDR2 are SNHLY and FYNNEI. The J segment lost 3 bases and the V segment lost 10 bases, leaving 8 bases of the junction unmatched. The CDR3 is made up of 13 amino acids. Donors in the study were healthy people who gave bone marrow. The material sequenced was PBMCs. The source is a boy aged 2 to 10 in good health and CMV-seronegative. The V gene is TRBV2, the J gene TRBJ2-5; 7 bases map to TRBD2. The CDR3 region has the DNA TGTGCCACCGGAGGGCTAGCGGAAGAGACCCAGTACTTC. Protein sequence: CATGGLAEETQYF.